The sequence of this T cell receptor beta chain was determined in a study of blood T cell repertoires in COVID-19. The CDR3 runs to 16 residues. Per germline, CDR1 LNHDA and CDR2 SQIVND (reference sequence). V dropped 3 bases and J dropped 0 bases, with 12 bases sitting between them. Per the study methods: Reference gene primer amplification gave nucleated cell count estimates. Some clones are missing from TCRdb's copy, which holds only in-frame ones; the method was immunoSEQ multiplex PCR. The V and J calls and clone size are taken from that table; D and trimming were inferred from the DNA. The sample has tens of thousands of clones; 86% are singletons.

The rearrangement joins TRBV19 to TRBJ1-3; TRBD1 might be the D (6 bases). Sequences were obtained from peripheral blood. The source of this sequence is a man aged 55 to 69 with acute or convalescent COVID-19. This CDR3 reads CASSIDRPVSGNTIYF. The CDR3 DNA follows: TGTGCCAGTAGTATCGACAGGCCCGTCTCTGGAAACACCATATATTTT.